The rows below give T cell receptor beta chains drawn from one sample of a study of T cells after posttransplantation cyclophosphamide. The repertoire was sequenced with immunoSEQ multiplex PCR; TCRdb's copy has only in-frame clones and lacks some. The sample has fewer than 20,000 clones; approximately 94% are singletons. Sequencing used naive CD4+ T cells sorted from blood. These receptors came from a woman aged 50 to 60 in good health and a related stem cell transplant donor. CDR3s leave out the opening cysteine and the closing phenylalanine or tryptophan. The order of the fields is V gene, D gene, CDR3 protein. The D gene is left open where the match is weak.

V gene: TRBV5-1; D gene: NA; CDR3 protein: ASSFTGDTYEQY
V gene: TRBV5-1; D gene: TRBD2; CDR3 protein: ASLLAGGPTGTGELF
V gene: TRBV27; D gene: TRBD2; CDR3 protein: ASSGTSGGYEQY
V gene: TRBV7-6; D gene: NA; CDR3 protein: ASSPNSGTQSGSYNEQF
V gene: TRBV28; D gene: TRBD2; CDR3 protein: ASSQAGLSPYEQY
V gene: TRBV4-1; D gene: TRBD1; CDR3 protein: ASSQWTGPQLF
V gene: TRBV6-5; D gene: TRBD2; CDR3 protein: ASTSPGGFYEQY
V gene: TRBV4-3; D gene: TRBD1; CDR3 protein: ASSPDRGAGELF
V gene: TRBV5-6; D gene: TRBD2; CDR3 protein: ASSFALAGLGADTQY
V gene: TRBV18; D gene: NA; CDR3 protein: ASSLGLMNTEAF
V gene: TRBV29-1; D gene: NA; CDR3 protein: SQGRMGSYNEQF
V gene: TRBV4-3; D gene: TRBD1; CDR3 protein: ASSQEKQGGSPLH
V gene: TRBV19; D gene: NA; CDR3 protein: ASTLGARGPNQPQH
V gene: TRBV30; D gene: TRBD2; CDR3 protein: AWRVAGGPGEQF
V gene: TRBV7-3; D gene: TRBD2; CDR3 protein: ASSLRPSGSGNEQF
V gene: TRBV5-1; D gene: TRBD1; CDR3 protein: ASSPRQGDGQTRY
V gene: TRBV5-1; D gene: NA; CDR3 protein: ASSHGVATNEKLF
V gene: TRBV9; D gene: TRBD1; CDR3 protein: ASSAGTEIEQF
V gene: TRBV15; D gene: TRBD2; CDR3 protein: ATSRDRASGSNEQF
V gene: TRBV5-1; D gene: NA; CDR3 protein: ASSIERSANDEQY
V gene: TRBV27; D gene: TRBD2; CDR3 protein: ASRVAGAVDTQY
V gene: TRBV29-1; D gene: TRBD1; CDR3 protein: SVDGSGQGGETQY
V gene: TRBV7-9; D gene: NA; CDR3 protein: ASSPGGQPNQPQH
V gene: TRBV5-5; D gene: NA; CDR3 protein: ASTPDGAGDQPQH
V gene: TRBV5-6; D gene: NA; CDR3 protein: ASSDQTQGPTDTQY
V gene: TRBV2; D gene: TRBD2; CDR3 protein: ASSEWLAGGPGADTQY
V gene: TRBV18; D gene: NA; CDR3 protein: ASSPRGGPSYNEQF
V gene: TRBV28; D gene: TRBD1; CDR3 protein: ASSALSAGGYEKLF
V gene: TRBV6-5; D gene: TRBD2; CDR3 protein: ASSYWVAGYEQY
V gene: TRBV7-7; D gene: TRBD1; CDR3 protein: ASSRGQSYNEQF
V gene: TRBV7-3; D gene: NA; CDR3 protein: ASSPSSDGVEQF
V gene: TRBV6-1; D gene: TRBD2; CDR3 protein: ASSDPTSGRILAKNIQY
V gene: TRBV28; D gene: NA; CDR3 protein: ASSLKAPSNGYT
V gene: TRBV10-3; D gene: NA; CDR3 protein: AISPVTLSSYEQY
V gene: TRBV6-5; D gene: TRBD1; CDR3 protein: ASSYSARTGTYEQY
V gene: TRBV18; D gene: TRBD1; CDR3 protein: ASSVYSQGEGYEQY
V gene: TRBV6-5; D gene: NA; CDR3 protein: ASSSMRGLRQPQH
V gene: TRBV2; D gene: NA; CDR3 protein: AGLARGSYEQY
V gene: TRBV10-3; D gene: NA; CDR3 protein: AISGGGSTDTQY
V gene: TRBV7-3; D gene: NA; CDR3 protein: ASSQGLSTDTQY
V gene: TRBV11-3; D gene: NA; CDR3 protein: ASSLGQVYGGELF
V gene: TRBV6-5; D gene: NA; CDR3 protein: AGGRNPNSPLH
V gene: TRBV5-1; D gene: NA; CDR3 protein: ASSVQGIANEQF
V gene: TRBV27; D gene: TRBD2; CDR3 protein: ASSPRSIAGGGNEQF
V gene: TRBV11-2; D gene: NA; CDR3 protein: ASSLGPTRVNGYT
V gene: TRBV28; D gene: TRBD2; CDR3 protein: ASSLSFTVLAVPRATGELF
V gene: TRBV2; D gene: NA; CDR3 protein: ASSDTDNYPGNTIY
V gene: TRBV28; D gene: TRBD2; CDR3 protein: ASSRLAGRAVYNEQF
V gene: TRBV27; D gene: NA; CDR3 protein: ASSPVGQGLMNTEAF
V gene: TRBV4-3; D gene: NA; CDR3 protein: ASSQESQRQETQY
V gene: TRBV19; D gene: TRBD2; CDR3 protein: ASTITELAEGNEQF